The 31 T cell receptor beta chains presented below share a single source sample, sequenced in a study of blood T cell repertoires in COVID-19. This table comes from immunoSEQ multiplex PCR, and its TCRdb copy is limited to in-frame clones, with some not included. This repertoire shows some 350,000 clones, under 95% found once; its top ten account for roughly 3.5%. Source material: peripheral blood. These TCRs come from a woman between 18 and 29 years old who had recovered from COVID-19.

V is TRBV11-2 and J is TRBJ1-2; D gene uncertain. CDR1 is SGHAT, CDR2 FQNNGV, per germline. This CDR3 comprises 15 residues. V was shortened by 1 base and J by 4 bases, with 13 bases between the two germline ends. The CDR3 region has the DNA TGTGCCAGCAGCTTAGGTTTCTGGGGAGGCTATGGCTACACCTTC. Encoded protein: CASSLGFWGGYGYTF.

J is TRBJ1-2 and V is TRBV6-2 or TRBV6-3; D perhaps matches TRBD1 (6 bases). Trimming cost V 5 bases and J 7 bases, with 14 bases left between them. There are 13 residues in the CDR3. The germline V gene encodes CDR1 MNHEY and CDR2 SVGEGT. CDR3 bases: TGTGCCAGCAGTCGAAACAGGGCTGGTGGCTACACCTTC. Its protein is CASSRNRAGGYTF.

The CDR3 nucleotides read TGTGCCAGCAGTTTACCGAGGGGTAGCGGGAGAAAAAAGTCTATACCCGGGGAGCTGTTTTTT. Translated, it gives CASSLPRGSGRKKSIPGELFF. The rearrangement links TRBV11-2 to TRBJ2-2, with TRBD2 matching 9 bases. The CDR3 is 21 amino acids. The J segment lost 6 bases and the V segment lost 6 bases, leaving 26 bases of the junction unmatched. Germline assignment: CDR1 SGHAT and CDR2 FQNNGV.

This rearrangement joins TRBV9 to TRBJ1-6; D is possibly TRBD1 (5 bases). The germline V gene encodes CDR1 SGDLS and CDR2 YYNGEE. The CDR3 spans 14 residues. V was shortened by 2 bases and J by 10 bases, with 13 bases between the two germline ends. The CDR3 DNA reads as TGTGCCAGCAGCGTGGAGGGACCCTCGTCACCCCTCCACTTT. Translated, it gives CASSVEGPSSPLHF.

This sequence joins TRBV7-2 and TRBJ2-5; 11 positions agree with TRBD2. CDR1 SGHTA and CDR2 FQGNSA come from the germline V gene. This CDR3 spans 16 amino acids. V was pared by 1 base and J by 6 bases, with 7 bases of the junction left unmatched. CDR3 region: CASSLGLAGSGKTQYF. The CDR3 DNA follows: TGTGCCAGCAGCTTAGGACTAGCGGGGAGCGGGAAGACCCAGTACTTC.

The chain combines TRBV30 with TRBJ1-5; D is uncertain. Germline-derived CDR1 and CDR2 are GTSNPN and SVGIG (reference sequence). The CDR3 loop spans 14 amino acids. V was clipped by 2 bases and J by 4 bases, with 12 bases between them. CDR3 in amino acids: CAWSIYTGNQPQHF. The DNA of the CDR3 is TGTGCCTGGAGTATCTACACGGGAAATCAGCCCCAGCATTTT.

This rearrangement joins TRBV11-3 to TRBJ2-7; 9 bases map to TRBD1. The length of the CDR3 is 14 residues. Unmatched junction bases numbered 5, after V lost 1 base and J lost 7 bases. Germline-derived CDR1 and CDR2 are SGHNT and YENEEA. The CDR3 loop is CASSLVQGASEQYV. As DNA, the CDR3 is TGTGCCAGCAGCTTAGTACAGGGGGCGAGTGAGCAGTACGTC.

This chain connects TRBV6-5 to TRBJ1-1; possibly TRBD1 for D (6 bases). The germline CDR1 and CDR2 sequences are MNHEY and SVGAGI. This CDR3 is built from 11 residues. V was trimmed by 5 bases and J by 11 bases, leaving 12 bases between them. The CDR3 DNA reads as TGTGCCAGCAGTCGACAGGCTTTGGCTTTCTTT. This sequence encodes CASSRQALAFF.

The chain joins TRBV4-3 to TRBJ2-1, with TRBD2 matching 9 bases. This CDR3 contains 19 residues. From germline, CDR1 is LGHNA and CDR2 YSLEER. V trimming: 1 base; J trimming: 1 base; junction bases outside the gene matches: 11. DNA of the CDR3: TGCGCCAGCAGCCAAGTTCCATTGGCGGGAGGGGTATCCTACAATGAGCAGTTCTTC. This gives the protein CASSQVPLAGGVSYNEQFF.

The J gene is TRBJ1-6, the V gene TRBV6-6; possible D gene TRBD1, 5 bases. The CDR3 covers 16 residues. In germline, CDR1 is MNHNY, CDR2 SVGAGI (reference sequence). The V end was cut by 5 bases, the J end by 9 bases, with 20 bases between. The CDR3 protein is CASSKFQGSSGSPLHF. The CDR3 coding sequence is TGTGCCAGCAGTAAATTCCAGGGATCTTCGGGTTCACCCCTCCACTTT.

The chain has TRBV7-2 and TRBJ2-5; 9 nucleotides agree with TRBD2. Germline CDR1 and CDR2: SGHTA and FQGNSA. The CDR3 extends over 15 amino acids. The J segment lost 2 bases and the V segment lost 1 base, leaving 2 bases of the junction unmatched. CDR3 DNA: TGTGCCAGCAGCTTAGGGACTAGCGAGCAAGAGACCCAGTACTTC. This encodes CASSLGTSEQETQYF.

The chain employs TRBV7-9 and TRBJ2-2, with 7 bases fitting TRBD1. The germline CDR1 and CDR2 sequences are SEHNR and FQNEAQ (reference sequence). This CDR3 spans 15 amino acids. V gave up 5 bases and J gave up 7 bases; unmatched junction bases: 10. The CDR3 DNA reads TGTGCCAGCAGCATCCCAGGGGGAAAAGACGGGGAGCTGTTTTTT. Amino acids: CASSIPGGKDGELFF.

This chain uses TRBV6-2 or TRBV6-3 with TRBJ2-1, with 11 bases that match TRBD2. V lost 7 bases and J lost 6; bases outside the gene matches: 17. CDR1 and CDR2 (germline): MNHEY, SVGEGT. The CDR3 length is 18 residues. CDR3 region: CASTPVPGLAVSGNEQFF. In DNA, the CDR3 is TGTGCCAGCACCCCTGTCCCGGGACTAGCGGTAAGCGGCAATGAGCAGTTCTTC.

The chain carries TRBV12-3 or TRBV12-4 and TRBJ1-1; no firm D call. CDR3 length: 13 residues. Deletions cut 3 bases from V and 2 bases from J, with 7 bases between. The CDR3, as DNA: TGTGCCAGCAGTTTGGTAGATAACACTGAAGCTTTCTTT. Its protein product is CASSLVDNTEAFF.

V is TRBV5-1 and J is TRBJ1-6, with a tentative D call TRBD1 (5 bases). This CDR3 has 17 residues. The ends were cut back, 4 bases at V and 6 bases at J, with 20 bases in the middle. Germline loops: CDR1 SGHRS, CDR2 YFSETQ. The CDR3 here is CASSPDLRQTVNSPLHF. The DNA of the CDR3 is TGCGCCAGCAGCCCGGATCTCAGACAGACAGTTAATTCACCCCTCCACTTT.

The V gene is TRBV3-1 (or the pseudogene TRBV3-2), the J gene TRBJ2-5; the match to TRBD2 covers 13 bases. CDR1 and CDR2 (germline): LGHDT, YNNKEL (reference sequence). The V gene end was trimmed by 2 bases and the J gene end by 3 bases; junction bases not matched to a gene: 3. The CDR3 runs 16 residues. CDR3 loop: CASSQTGLAGEETQYF. CDR3 coding DNA: TGTGCCAGCAGCCAAACTGGACTAGCGGGAGAAGAGACCCAGTACTTC.

Points on this clone: Different DNA sequences within this sample yield the same CDR3. The chain is built from TRBV7-2 and TRBJ2-1; D is uncertain. Deletions cut 4 bases from V and 4 bases from J, with 8 bases between. The CDR3 is made up of 13 amino acids. The germline V gene encodes CDR1 SGHTA and CDR2 FQGNSA. The CDR3 nucleotides read TGTGCCAGCAGCTCCGATACTTACAATGAGCAGTTCTTC. Its translation is CASSSDTYNEQFF.

The chain combines TRBV5-5 with TRBJ1-5; D remains unclear. With 3 bases removed from V and 5 bases from J, the gap between germline ends came to 21 bases. CDR3 length: 17 residues. Germline V gives CDR1 SGHKS, CDR2 YYEKEE (reference sequence). CDR3 sequence (DNA): TGTGCCAGCAGCTCCCACCGCACTCCCGGGGTTCATCAGCCCCAGCATTTT. Translation gives CASSSHRTPGVHQPQHF.

The rearrangement joins TRBV19 to TRBJ1-1; D not resolved. Germline CDR1 LNHDA, CDR2 SQIVND (reference sequence). V shed 8 bases and J shed 6 bases, with 10 bases lying between them. The CDR3 loop spans 11 amino acids. Here the CDR3 DNA reads TGTGCCAGTGCACAGACGGCTGAAGCTTTCTTT. This encodes CASAQTAEAFF. Full variable domain (remainder filled in from reference TRBV19 and TRBJ1-1): DGGITQSPKYLFRKEGQNVTLSCEQNLNHDAMYWYRQDPGQGLRLIYYSQIVNDFQKGDIAEGYSVSREKKESFPLTVTSAQKNPTAFYLCASAQTAEAFFGQGTRLTVV.

The J gene is TRBJ2-2, the V gene TRBV7-2; the match to TRBD1 covers 7 bases. This CDR3 is 15 amino acids long. Germline-derived CDR1 and CDR2 are SGHTA and FQGNSA. V shed 5 bases and J 1 base; nucleotides not matched to a gene: 4. The DNA for the CDR3 is TGTGCCAGCAGCCGGGACAGTGTGAACACCGGGGAGCTGTTTTTT. Protein product: CASSRDSVNTGELFF.

The genes are TRBV29-1 and TRBJ2-3, with 9 bases that match TRBD1. The J segment lost 2 bases and the V segment lost 4 bases, leaving 1 base of the junction unmatched. The CDR3 length is 13 residues. Germline V gene data show CDR1 as SQVTM and CDR2 as ANQGSEA. The CDR3 DNA is TGCAGCGTTGGGGACAGGGTCACAGATACGCAGTATTTT. It specifies CSVGDRVTDTQYF.

In nucleotides, the CDR3 is TGTGCCAGCAGCTCATCAGGGACATCCGTTAGTGGCTACACCTTC. Its translation: CASSSSGTSVSGYTF. J is TRBJ1-2 and V is TRBV5-5, with D possibly being TRBD1 (6 bases). Trimming shortened V by 3 bases and J by 7 bases, and 19 bases separated the two germline ends. Per germline, CDR1 SGHKS and CDR2 YYEKEE (reference sequence). The CDR3 length is 15 residues.

Here the CDR3 reads CASSPRAFSTGNTIYF. CDR3 in DNA: TGTGCCAGCAGCCCCCGTGCCTTTAGCACTGGAAACACCATATATTTT. The V and J genes are TRBV9 and TRBJ1-3, with no clear D. V gave up 4 bases and J gave up 2 bases, with 16 bases separating them. In germline, CDR1 is SGDLS, CDR2 YYNGEE. The CDR3 extends over 16 amino acids.

This clone was detected only once. The chain recombines TRBV10-3 with TRBJ2-4; 10 bases line up with TRBD1. Germline values: CDR1 ENHRY, CDR2 SYGVKD. The CDR3 loop spans 14 amino acids. V shed 4 bases, J shed 8 bases, and the junction held 5 bases outside the gene matches. The CDR3 here is CAISASGTGDIQYF. Here the CDR3 DNA reads TGTGCCATCAGTGCTTCCGGGACAGGGGACATTCAGTACTTC.

In DNA, the CDR3 is TGCGCCAGCAGCCCTCCCCCCTACGAGCAGTACGTC. Amino acid sequence: CASSPPPYEQYV. J is TRBJ2-7 and V is TRBV4-3; D is undetermined. Trimming cost V 4 bases and J 2 bases, with 6 bases left between them. Germline V gene sequence: CDR1 LGHNA, CDR2 YSLEER. The CDR3 is 12 residues long.

The genes are TRBV20-1 and TRBJ2-1; 11 nucleotides line up with TRBD1. The germline V gene has CDR1 DFQATT and CDR2 SNEGSKA (reference sequence). The CDR3 contains 14 residues. V trimming: 3 bases; J trimming: 5 bases; junction bases outside the gene matches: 3. The CDR3 sequence is CSASGDRGDNEQFF. The CDR3 DNA reads as TGCAGTGCTAGTGGGGACAGGGGGGACAATGAGCAGTTCTTC.

This chain joins TRBV24-1 and TRBJ2-3; the D gene is possibly TRBD2 (6 bases). Trimming took 5 bases from V and 5 from J, leaving 13 bases between them. CDR3 length equals 14 residues. Germline values: CDR1 KGHDR, CDR2 SFDVKD. The DNA of the CDR3 is TGTGCCACCAGTGGGAGGGGCGGGATAGATACGCAGTATTTT. Amino acids: CATSGRGGIDTQYF.

The chain links TRBV5-1 to TRBJ2-5; D perhaps matches TRBD1 (6 bases). The V gene's germline CDR1 is SGHRS and CDR2 YFSETQ. V lost 1 base and J lost 3, with 16 bases in between. This CDR3 region has 16 residues. The DNA of the CDR3 is TGCGCCAGCAGCTTGTCGCTCGTAGCAGGGGAAGAGACCCAGTACTTC. Translated: CASSLSLVAGEETQYF.

This clone showed up just a few times. This chain uses TRBV5-1 with TRBJ2-2; D perhaps matches TRBD1 (6 bases). There are 15 residues in the CDR3. CDR1 SGHRS and CDR2 YFSETQ come from the germline V gene. With 0 bases removed from V and 4 bases from J, the gap between germline ends came to 10 bases. CDR3 sequence reads: CASSLARGGTGELFF. CDR3 nucleotides: TGCGCCAGCAGCTTGGCCAGGGGTGGCACCGGGGAGCTGTTTTTT.

The chain links TRBV7-9 to TRBJ2-3; D is uncertain. Per the germline V gene, CDR1 is SEHNR and CDR2 is FQNEAQ (reference sequence). This CDR3 region has 13 residues. Trimming removed 5 bases from V and 4 bases from J, with 10 bases in between. The CDR3 nucleotides read TGTGCCAGCAGCCCCCCTTCGGCAGATACGCAGTATTTT. Residues: CASSPPSADTQYF.

V gene TRBV18 combines with J gene TRBJ1-1, with a tentative D call TRBD1 (5 bases). There are 15 residues in the CDR3. With 4 bases removed from V and 1 base from J, the gap between germline ends came to 13 bases. The V gene's germline CDR1 is KGHSH and CDR2 LQKENI. The CDR3 nucleotides are TGTGCCAGCTCACTTAACGGGGGGGGGAACACTGAAGCTTTCTTT. This gives the protein CASSLNGGGNTEAFF.